The present T cell receptor (beta chain) was sequenced within a study of T cell responses to AZD1222 COVID-19 vaccine. Study-level information: Second-dose recipients at about 4 or about 12 weeks were treated as one pooled group. Study outcomes and limitations: Increased Spike-specific TCR breadth and depth were observed after two AZD1222 doses. Regions left unmutated in variants are reportedly the target of nearly half of spike-specific TCRs. The sample set comprised mostly white British donors with more females, and clonal diversity was possibly underestimated.

The germline gives CDR1 SQVTM, CDR2 ANQGSEA. Trimming left V 4 bases short and J 5 bases short, with 12 bases between. This CDR3 has 12 amino acids. The table came from immunoSEQ multiplex PCR; TCRdb's copy has only in-frame clones and leaves some out. The sample includes some 130,000 clones, roughly 90% seen only once; the top ten take 2.8%. About this clone itself: Antigen specificity is unknown.

This chain uses TRBV29-1 with TRBJ2-7; tentatively, D is TRBD2 (5 bases). The sequences come from peripheral blood, collected on day 0 of AZD1222 vaccination. The origin of this receptor is an adult in good health. The CDR3 spells CSVGRGLHEQYF. The CDR3, as DNA: TGCAGCGTTGGTCGGGGTCTCCACGAGCAGTACTTC.